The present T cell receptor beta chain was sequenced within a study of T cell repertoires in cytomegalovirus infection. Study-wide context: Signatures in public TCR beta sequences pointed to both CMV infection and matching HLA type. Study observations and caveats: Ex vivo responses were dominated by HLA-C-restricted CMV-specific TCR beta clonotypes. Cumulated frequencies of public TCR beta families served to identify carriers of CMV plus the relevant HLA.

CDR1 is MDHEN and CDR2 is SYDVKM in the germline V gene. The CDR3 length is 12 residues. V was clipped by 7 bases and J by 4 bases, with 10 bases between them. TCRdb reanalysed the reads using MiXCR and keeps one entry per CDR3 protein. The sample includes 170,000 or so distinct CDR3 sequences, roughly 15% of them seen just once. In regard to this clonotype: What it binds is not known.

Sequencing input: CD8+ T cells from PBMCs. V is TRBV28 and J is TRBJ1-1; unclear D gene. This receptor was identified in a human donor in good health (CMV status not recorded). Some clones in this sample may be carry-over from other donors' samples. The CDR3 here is CASKAGFTEAFF. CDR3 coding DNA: TGTGCCAGCAAGGCCGGTTTCACTGAAGCTTTCTTT.